This TCR beta chain emerged from a study of tumor and adjacent non-tumor tissue in lung cancer. RNA was extracted from bulk tissue without any cell sorting. This non-tumor lung sample came from over 3 cm beyond the tumor edge. The V gene's germline CDR1 is DFQATT and CDR2 SNEGSKA (reference sequence). V dropped 7 bases and J dropped 1; count of bases not matched to a gene: 3. This CDR3 has 13 residues. TCRbeta libraries were built with three rounds of nested PCR, modified from ARM-PCR. In TCRdb, the multiplex PCR reads were re-called with MiXCR into one record per CDR3 protein. The repertoire holds about 100,000 distinct CDR3 sequences, with about 60% as singletons. As to this clonotype: In this CDR3 the conserved last residue, phenylalanine or tryptophan, is missing, so a read error is likely.

The rearrangement uses TRBV20-1 and TRBJ2-5; 10 positions match TRBD1. The sample consisted of distant non-tumor lung tissue. The TCR was taken from a man aged 30 to 39 with non-small cell lung cancer. The CDR3 DNA sequence: TGCAGTGTTGGACAGGGGGGCCAAGAGACCCAGTACCTC. Its protein is CSVGQGGQETQYL.